One and the same sample provided the 5 T cell receptor beta chains below, sequenced in a study of CD8+ T cells in alopecia areata. cDNA reverse transcribed from extracted RNA served as the sequencing template. TCRdb's table, derived via immunoSEQ multiplex PCR, lists solely in-frame clones and lacks some. There are 190,000 or so clones in the sample; about 60% occur only once, and roughly 13% lies in the top ten. The treatment here: oral pan-JAK inhibitor, 5-10 mg twice daily. This sample comprised CD8+ T cells sorted from blood, obtained at week 24, from a patient treated with tofacitinib. The receptor source for this set is a human donor with alopecia areata.

This clone was counted a few times. The chain links TRBV27 to TRBJ1-1; 8 bases line up with TRBD1. The trim removed 4 bases at V and 1 base at J, leaving 14 bases unmatched. The CDR3 consists of 18 residues. CDR1 MNHEY and CDR2 SMNVEV come from the germline V gene (reference sequence). In DNA form, the CDR3 reads TGTGCCAGCAGTTCATGGGGCAGGGGGCGAGTATCGAACACTGAAGCTTTCTTT. It translates to CASSSWGRGRVSNTEAFF.

V gene TRBV27 combines with J gene TRBJ2-3; D is ambiguous. This CDR3 has 11 residues. V dropped 5 bases and J dropped 7 bases, with 7 bases sitting between them. CDR1 and CDR2 (germline): MNHEY, SMNVEV (reference sequence). As DNA, the CDR3 is TGTGCCAGCAGTGCCGGGCATACGCAGTATTTT. Its protein is CASSAGHTQYF.

The CDR3 reads CASSFGSGVGETQYF. In nucleotides, the CDR3 is TGTGCCAGCAGCTTCGGGAGTGGGGTCGGAGAGACCCAGTACTTC. The chain employs TRBV11-2 and TRBJ2-5, with TRBD2 as a possible D gene (6 bases). The CDR3 is made up of 15 amino acids. V lost 3 bases, J lost 4 bases, and 15 bases lay in between. The germline gives CDR1 SGHAT, CDR2 FQNNGV.

This clone was detected only a few times. The J gene is TRBJ2-7, the V gene TRBV7-9; 8 nucleotides line up with TRBD1. CDR3 length: 16 amino acids. V dropped 5 bases and J dropped 2; count of bases not matched to a gene: 11. The germline CDR1 and CDR2 sequences are SEHNR and FQNEAQ (reference sequence). The CDR3: CASSPGQGASAYEQYF. The CDR3 nucleotides are TGTGCCAGCAGCCCAGGACAGGGAGCATCCGCCTACGAGCAGTACTTC.

The V and J genes are TRBV6-5 and TRBJ2-7, with a possible D match to TRBD2 (5 bases). With 5 bases removed from V and 2 bases from J, the gap between germline ends came to 10 bases. This CDR3 is built from 13 residues. Per germline, CDR1 MNHEY and CDR2 SVGAGI. The DNA of the CDR3 is TGTGCCAGCAGTGTCGACGGGGCCTACGAGCAGTACTTC. Translated, it gives CASSVDGAYEQYF.